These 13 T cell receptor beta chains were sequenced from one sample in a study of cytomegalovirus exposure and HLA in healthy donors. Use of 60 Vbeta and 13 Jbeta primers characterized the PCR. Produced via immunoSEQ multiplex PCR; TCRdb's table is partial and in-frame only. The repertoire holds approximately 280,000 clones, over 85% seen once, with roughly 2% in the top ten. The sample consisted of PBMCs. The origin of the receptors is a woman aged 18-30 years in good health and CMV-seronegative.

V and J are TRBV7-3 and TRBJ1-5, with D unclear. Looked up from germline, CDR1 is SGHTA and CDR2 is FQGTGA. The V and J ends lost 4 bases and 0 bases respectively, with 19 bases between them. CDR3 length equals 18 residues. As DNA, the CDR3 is TGTGCCAGCAGCTCCGGATTTATTACAGATTATAGCAATCAGCCCCAGCATTTT. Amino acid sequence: CASSSGFITDYSNQPQHF.

In nucleotides, the CDR3 is TGTGCCAGCAGCCCACGAGAGGAGTTCACAGATACGCAGTATTTT. It is translated as CASSPREEFTDTQYF. This sequence joins TRBV14 and TRBJ2-3; D is uncertain. CDR1 and CDR2 (germline): SGHDN, FVKESK. Trimming removed 4 bases at V and 2 bases at J, with 13 bases between. CDR3 length: 15 amino acids.

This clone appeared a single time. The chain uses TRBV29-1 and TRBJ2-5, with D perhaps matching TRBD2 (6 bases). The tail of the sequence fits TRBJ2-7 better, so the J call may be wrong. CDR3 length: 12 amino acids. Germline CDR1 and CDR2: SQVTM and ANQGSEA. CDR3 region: CSVEEGLYEQYF. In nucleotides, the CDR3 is TGCAGCGTTGAGGAGGGGCTCTACGAGCAGTACTTC.

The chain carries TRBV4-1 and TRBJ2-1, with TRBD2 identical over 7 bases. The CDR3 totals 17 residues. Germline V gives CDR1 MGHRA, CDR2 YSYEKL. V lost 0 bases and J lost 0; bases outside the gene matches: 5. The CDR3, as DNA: TGCGCCAGCAGCCAAGATCCTCGCGGGAGCTCCTACAATGAGCAGTTCTTC. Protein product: CASSQDPRGSSYNEQFF.

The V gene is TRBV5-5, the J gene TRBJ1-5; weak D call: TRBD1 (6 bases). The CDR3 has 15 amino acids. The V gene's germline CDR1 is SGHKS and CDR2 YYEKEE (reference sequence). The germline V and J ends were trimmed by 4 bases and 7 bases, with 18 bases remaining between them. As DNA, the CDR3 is TGTGCCAGCAGCCAAATACAGGGTCTAGGGCAGCCCCAGCATTTT. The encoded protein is CASSQIQGLGQPQHF.

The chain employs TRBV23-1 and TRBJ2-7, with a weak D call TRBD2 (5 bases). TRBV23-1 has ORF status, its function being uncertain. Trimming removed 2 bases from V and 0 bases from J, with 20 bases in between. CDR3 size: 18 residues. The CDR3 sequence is CASSQRSTGRSFSYEQYF. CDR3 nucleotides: TGCGCCAGCAGTCAACGATCGACGGGAAGGTCCTTCTCCTACGAGCAGTACTTC.

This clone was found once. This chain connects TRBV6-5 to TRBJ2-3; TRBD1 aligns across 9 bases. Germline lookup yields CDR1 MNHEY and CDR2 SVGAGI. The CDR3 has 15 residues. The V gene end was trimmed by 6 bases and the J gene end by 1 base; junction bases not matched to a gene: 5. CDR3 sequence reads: CASSSDRGGTDTQYF. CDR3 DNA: TGTGCCAGCAGCTCGGACAGGGGAGGCACAGATACGCAGTATTTT.

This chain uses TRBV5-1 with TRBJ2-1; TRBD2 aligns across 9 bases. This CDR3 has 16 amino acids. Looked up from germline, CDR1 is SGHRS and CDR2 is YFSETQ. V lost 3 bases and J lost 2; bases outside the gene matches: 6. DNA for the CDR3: TGCGCCAGCAGCTCAACCCTAGCGGGGCCCTACAATGAGCAGTTCTTC. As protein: CASSSTLAGPYNEQFF.

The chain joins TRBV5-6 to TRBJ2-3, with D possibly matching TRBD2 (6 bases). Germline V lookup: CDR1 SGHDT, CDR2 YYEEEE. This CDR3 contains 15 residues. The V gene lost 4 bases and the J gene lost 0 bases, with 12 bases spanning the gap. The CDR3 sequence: CASSGGLLSTDTQYF. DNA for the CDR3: TGTGCCAGCAGCGGGGGACTCCTAAGCACAGATACGCAGTATTTT.

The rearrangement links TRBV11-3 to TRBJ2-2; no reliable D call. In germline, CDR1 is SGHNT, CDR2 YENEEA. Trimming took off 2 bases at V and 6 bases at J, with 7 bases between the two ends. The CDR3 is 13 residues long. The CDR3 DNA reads TGTGCCAGCAGCTTAATTGGGCCCGGGGAGCTGTTTTTT. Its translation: CASSLIGPGELFF. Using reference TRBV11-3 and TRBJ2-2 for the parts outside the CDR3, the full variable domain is EAGVVQSPRYKIIEKKQPVAFWCNPISGHNTLYWYLQNLGQGPELLIRYENEEAVDDSQLPKDRFSAERLKGVDSTLKIQPAELGDSAVYLCASSLIGPGELFFGEGSRLTVL.

This CDR3 reads CASSRGGEQYF. The DNA of the CDR3 is TGTGCCAGCAGCCGGGGTGGCGAGCAGTACTTC. V and J are TRBV27 and TRBJ2-7; possible D gene TRBD2, 5 bases. The germline V and J ends were trimmed by 6 bases and 6 bases, with 9 bases remaining between them. The CDR3 runs 11 residues. The germline V gene has CDR1 MNHEY and CDR2 SMNVEV (reference sequence).

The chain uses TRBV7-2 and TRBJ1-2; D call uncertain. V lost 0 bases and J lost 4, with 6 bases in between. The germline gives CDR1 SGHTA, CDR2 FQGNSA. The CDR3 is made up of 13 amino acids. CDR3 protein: CASSLAAAYGYTF. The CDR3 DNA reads TGTGCCAGCAGCTTAGCGGCGGCCTATGGCTACACCTTC. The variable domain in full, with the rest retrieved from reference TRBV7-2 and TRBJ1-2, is GAGVSQSPSNKVTEKGKDVELRCDPISGHTALYWYRQSLGQGLEFLIYFQGNSAPDKSGLPSDRFSAERTGGSVSTLTIQRTQQEDSAVYLCASSLAAAYGYTFGSGTRLTVV.

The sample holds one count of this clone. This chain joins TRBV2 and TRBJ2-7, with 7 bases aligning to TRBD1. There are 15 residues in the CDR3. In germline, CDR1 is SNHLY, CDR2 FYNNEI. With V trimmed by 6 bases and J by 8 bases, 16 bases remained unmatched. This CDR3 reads CASRETGTASFQQYF. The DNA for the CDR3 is TGTGCCAGCAGGGAGACCGGGACAGCGAGCTTTCAGCAGTACTTC.